A selection of T cell receptor beta chains follows, all from one sample in a study of STAT3 mutations in large granular lymphocyte leukemia. This table comes from immunoSEQ multiplex PCR, and its TCRdb copy is limited to in-frame clones, with some not included. The profile shows some 2,000 clones, about 60% of them singletons. The sample consisted of peripheral blood mononuclear cells. The receptors originated from a man aged 60 to 69 with T-cell large granular lymphocyte leukemia. Some clones in this sample may be carry-over from other donors' samples. Both conserved end residues are part of each CDR3. D genes are given only for firm matches. Clone sizes are given selectively: once, few, many, or a class where the clone is expanded.

-	TRBV30	TRBJ1-4	TRBD1	CATGDWGEKLFF	TGTGCCACAGGGGATTGGGGTGAAAAACTGTTTTTT
-	TRBV30	TRBJ1-2	-	CAWRGAAYGYTF	TGTGCCTGGAGGGGGGCAGCTTATGGCTACACCTTC
-	TRBV18	TRBJ2-7	-	CASSARDYEQYF	TGTGCCAGCTCAGCCCGCGACTACGAGCAGTACTTC
-	TRBV20-1	TRBJ1-1	-	CSARSVAAFF	TGCAGTGCCCGCAGCGTGGCCGCTTTCTTT
few	TRBV30	TRBJ2-1	TRBD2	CAWGTSGGLGSYNEQFF	TGTGCCTGGGGGACTAGCGGGGGGTTGGGGTCCTACAATGAGCAGTTCTTC
once	TRBV28	TRBJ1-2	-	CASSLRLYGYTF	TGTGCCAGCAGTTTACGTCTCTATGGCTACACCTTC
-	TRBV7-9	TRBJ1-6	-	CASSLREARDSPLHF	TGTGCCAGCAGCTTAAGGGAGGCCAGGGATTCACCCCTCCACTTT
few	TRBV19	TRBJ1-2	-	CASSLGRSAYGYTF	TGTGCCAGTAGTTTAGGACGGAGCGCCTATGGCTACACCTTC
-	TRBV5-1	TRBJ2-7	TRBD2	CASSPSSGGNHEQYF	TGCGCCAGCAGCCCTTCTAGCGGGGGGAACCACGAGCAGTACTTC
-	TRBV13	TRBJ2-7	-	CASSLASGNYEQYF	TGTGCCAGCAGCTTAGCCTCCGGGAACTACGAGCAGTACTTC
-	TRBV4-3	TRBJ2-1	TRBD1	CASSQDRGWYEQFF	TGCGCCAGCAGCCAGGACAGGGGTTGGTATGAGCAGTTCTTC
-	TRBV18	TRBJ2-7	-	CASSPPFHYEQYF	TGTGCCAGCTCACCACCTTTTCACTACGAGCAGTACTTC
few	TRBV30	TRBJ1-1	-	CAWSTTATEAFF	TGTGCCTGGAGTACGACAGCAACTGAAGCTTTCTTT
few	TRBV5-1	TRBJ2-2	-	CASSGAIGQTNTGELFF	TGCGCCAGCAGCGGGGCCATCGGACAGACGAACACCGGGGAGCTGTTTTTT
-	TRBV7-9	TRBJ2-7	TRBD2	CASSLDGGGGEQYF	TGTGCCAGCAGCTTAGATGGGGGGGGAGGAGAGCAGTACTTC
-	TRBV7-9	TRBJ2-7	-	CASSSAYEQYF	TGTGCCAGCAGCTCGGCCTACGAGCAGTACTTC
once	TRBV7-9	TRBJ2-6	-	CASSVAVSGANVLTF	TGTGCCAGCAGTGTCGCGGTCTCTGGGGCCAACGTCCTGACTTTC